What follows are 22 T cell receptor beta chains derived from one specimen sequenced in a study of blood T cell repertoires in COVID-19. Repertoires were generated with immunoSEQ multiplex PCR, while TCRdb's copy carries only in-frame clones and drops some. The sample holds 150,000 to 200,000 clones, roughly nine tenths seen once. Sequences were obtained from peripheral blood. These receptors originate from an elderly woman in a cohort sampled during active or convalescent COVID-19.

The gene calls are TRBV5-5 and TRBJ1-5; maybe TRBD1 (6 bases). The CDR3 length is 14 residues. Trimming removed 4 bases from V and 6 bases from J, with 14 bases in between. Per the germline V gene, CDR1 is SGHKS and CDR2 is YYEKEE (reference sequence). CDR3 loop: CASSRNQGTQPQHF. The DNA of the CDR3 is TGTGCCAGCAGCCGAAACCAGGGGACTCAGCCCCAGCATTTT. Full variable domain (rest looked up from reference TRBV5-5 and TRBJ1-5): DAGVTQSPTHLIKTRGQQVTLRCSPISGHKSVSWYQQVLGQGPQFIFQYYEKEERGRGNFPDRFSARQFPNYSSELNVNALLLGDSALYLCASSRNQGTQPQHFGDGTRLSIL.

V is TRBV11-3 and J is TRBJ1-5; 9 positions match TRBD1. Germline CDR1 is SGHNT and CDR2 is YENEEA. The CDR3 loop spans 17 amino acids. Trimming took 2 bases from V and 8 from J; bases not matched to a gene: 13. The CDR3 sequence: CASSLYPDRGLFKPQHF. The CDR3 DNA follows: TGTGCCAGCAGCTTATACCCGGACAGGGGATTGTTCAAGCCCCAGCATTTT.

The gene calls are TRBV19 and TRBJ1-5; maybe TRBD1 (5 bases). CDR1 is LNHDA, CDR2 SQIVND, per germline (reference sequence). Trimming removed 3 bases at V and 0 bases at J, with 18 bases between. The CDR3 loop spans 18 amino acids. DNA for the CDR3: TGTGCCAGTAGTATTAAGGGGCCCCGGTTACCTAGCAATCAGCCCCAGCATTTT. Residues: CASSIKGPRLPSNQPQHF.

As for this clone: This sample also contains other DNA sequences that code for the same CDR3. The chain uses TRBV19 and TRBJ2-5; unclear D gene. V was cut by 1 base and J by 1 base, with 4 bases left in between. The germline V gene has CDR1 LNHDA and CDR2 SQIVND (reference sequence). The CDR3 extends over 13 amino acids. CDR3 sequence reads: CASSIGSQETQYF. The CDR3 DNA reads TGTGCCAGTAGTATAGGGAGCCAAGAGACCCAGTACTTC.

The genes are TRBV4-1 and TRBJ1-5; D not certain. The ends were cut back, 1 base at V and 4 bases at J, with 8 bases in the middle. CDR1 and CDR2 (germline): MGHRA, YSYEKL. This CDR3 is 14 amino acids long. The CDR3 nucleotides are TGCGCCAGCAGCCAAGTGCCCGGGAATCAGCCCCAGCATTTT. It translates to CASSQVPGNQPQHF.

J is TRBJ1-2 and V is TRBV19, with 10 nucleotides matching TRBD1. Germline lookup yields CDR1 LNHDA and CDR2 SQIVND (reference sequence). CDR3 length equals 15 residues. After removal of 4 bases from V and 7 bases from J, the junction contained 9 bases not matched to a gene. CDR3 amino acids: CASSTMGTGVAGYTF. As DNA, the CDR3 is TGTGCCAGTAGTACCATGGGGACAGGGGTTGCTGGCTACACCTTC.

The chain joins TRBV10-3 to TRBJ2-7, with 11 nucleotides matching TRBD2. Germline CDR1 reads ENHRY; CDR2 reads SYGVKD. The ends lost 6 bases at V and 3 bases at J; junction bases unmatched: 1. This CDR3 contains 13 residues. The chain's CDR3 is CAIRGTSGYEQYF. As DNA, the CDR3 is TGTGCCATCAGGGGGACTAGCGGCTACGAGCAGTACTTC.

The chain links TRBV6-4 to TRBJ2-6; no definite D call. CDR1 is MRHNA and CDR2 is SNTAGT in the germline V gene. This CDR3 has 14 amino acids. V lost 6 bases to trimming and J lost 0 bases, with 6 bases between them. The CDR3 DNA reads TGTGCCAGCAGCCTATCCTCTGGGGCCAACGTCCTGACTTTC. This sequence encodes CASSLSSGANVLTF.

The V and J genes are TRBV4-2 and TRBJ2-1; 10 nucleotides match TRBD2. From germline, CDR1 is LGHNA and CDR2 YNFKEQ. With 3 bases clipped from V and 8 bases from J, the junction kept 4 bases outside the gene matches. The CDR3 is 14 amino acids. Here the CDR3 reads CASSQSGRDDEQFF. Here the CDR3 DNA reads TGTGCCAGCAGCCAGAGCGGGAGGGATGATGAGCAGTTCTTC.

Only a few counts were recorded for this clone. The gene calls are TRBV6-2 or TRBV6-3 and TRBJ2-7; 9 bases are shared with TRBD1. V was clipped by 2 bases and J by 2 bases; unmatched bases: 13. The CDR3 spans 18 residues. From germline, CDR1 is MNHEY and CDR2 SVGEGT. The CDR3 nucleotides read TGTGCCAGCAGTTACCGGGGGCTCGGACAGGGGAGGCCCTACGAGCAGTACTTC. The encoded protein is CASSYRGLGQGRPYEQYF.

The rearrangement links TRBV11-3 to TRBJ2-7, with TRBD1 identical over 9 bases. The V and J ends lost 3 bases and 3 bases, in that order; junction bases with no gene match: 6. Looked up from germline, CDR1 is SGHNT and CDR2 is YENEEA. The CDR3 contains 15 residues. CDR3 in DNA: TGTGCCAGCAGCTTCTACAGGGGGCCCGGCTACGAGCAGTACGTC. Translated: CASSFYRGPGYEQYV.

The rearrangement links TRBV7-9 to TRBJ2-2; 7 bases match TRBD1. The CDR3 has 14 amino acids. The germline CDR1 and CDR2 sequences are SEHNR and FQNEAQ (reference sequence). With 5 bases clipped from V and 6 bases from J, the junction kept 6 bases outside the gene matches. CDR3 DNA: TGTGCCAGCAGCCCAACAGGGGTTGCCGGGGAGCTGTTTTTT. Amino acids: CASSPTGVAGELFF.

The chain joins TRBV29-1 to TRBJ1-1; 10 nucleotides agree with TRBD1. V shed 7 bases, J shed 5 bases, and the junction held 7 bases outside the gene matches. Germline CDR1 and CDR2: SQVTM and ANQGSEA. The CDR3 sequence is 13 residues long. The CDR3 here is CSALGQGRTEAFF. The CDR3 DNA is TGCAGCGCTCTGGGACAGGGGAGGACTGAAGCTTTCTTT.

This clone was detected once. The chain couples TRBV19 to TRBJ2-3; D call uncertain. The germline gives CDR1 LNHDA, CDR2 SQIVND (reference sequence). CDR3 length equals 15 residues. The V gene lost 2 bases and the J gene lost 2 bases, with 11 bases spanning the gap. The CDR3 region has the DNA TGTGCCAGTAGTATAAAATGGCAGTCCACAGATACGCAGTATTTT. It codes for CASSIKWQSTDTQYF.

Here the CDR3 DNA reads TGTGCCAGCAGCTTTTCTTGGGGGCGCGACACTGAAGCTTTCTTT. Its protein is CASSFSWGRDTEAFF. This chain uses TRBV7-9 with TRBJ1-1; possibly TRBD1 for D (6 bases). The germline CDR1 and CDR2 sequences are SEHNR and FQNEAQ (reference sequence). The CDR3 is 15 residues long. V lost 3 bases, J lost 3 bases, and 14 bases lay in between.

The chain joins TRBV24-1 to TRBJ1-1; D gene ambiguous. CDR1 is KGHDR and CDR2 is SFDVKD in the germline V gene. Trimming took 6 bases from V and 7 from J, leaving 14 bases between them. CDR3 length equals 13 residues. The CDR3 DNA reads as TGTGCCACCAGTTCTGCCCGGGGAGGTGAAGCTTTCTTT. Its translation is CATSSARGGEAFF.

The rearrangement uses TRBV11-3 and TRBJ1-1; D may be TRBD1 (5 bases). Trimming removed 5 bases from V and 6 bases from J, with 16 bases in between. The CDR3 length is 14 residues. The germline gives CDR1 SGHNT, CDR2 YENEEA. CDR3 region: CASSPGLRSPEAFF. CDR3 nucleotides: TGTGCCAGCAGCCCGGGACTGCGAAGCCCTGAAGCTTTCTTT. The entire variable domain, with the rest obtained from reference TRBV11-3 and TRBJ1-1, is as follows: EAGVVQSPRYKIIEKKQPVAFWCNPISGHNTLYWYLQNLGQGPELLIRYENEEAVDDSQLPKDRFSAERLKGVDSTLKIQPAELGDSAVYLCASSPGLRSPEAFFGQGTRLTVV.

The chain employs TRBV11-3 and TRBJ2-1, with D tentatively TRBD2 (6 bases). Between the trimmed V and J ends, which lost 0 bases and 2 bases, there was a span of 11 bases. CDR3 size: 16 residues. Germline assignment: CDR1 SGHNT and CDR2 YENEEA. The DNA of the CDR3 is TGTGCCAGCAGCTTAGAGGGGGGTGTAACCTACAATGAGCAGTTCTTC. It yields the protein CASSLEGGVTYNEQFF.

The rearrangement joins TRBV6-4 to TRBJ1-5; TRBD1 matches 9 bases. Germline V gene sequence: CDR1 MRHNA, CDR2 SNTAGT. CDR3 length: 20 residues. Unmatched junction bases numbered 19, after V lost 0 bases and J lost 7 bases. CDR3 region: CASSDSNRGRAPRGKQPQHF. The CDR3 region has the DNA TGTGCCAGCAGTGACTCGAACAGGGGGCGAGCACCACGAGGGAAGCAGCCCCAGCATTTT.

V is TRBV7-9 and J is TRBJ2-5; D remains unclear. The CDR3 extends over 15 amino acids. The germline V and J ends were trimmed by 7 bases and 1 base, with 16 bases remaining between them. Germline V CDR1 and CDR2: SEHNR, FQNEAQ (reference sequence). DNA of the CDR3: TGTGCCAGCACCCCGTCTTACACCTCCCAAGAGACCCAGTACTTC. This gives the protein CASTPSYTSQETQYF.

This chain uses TRBV30 with TRBJ2-1, with D possibly matching TRBD2 (6 bases). Trimming took 3 bases from V and 0 from J, leaving 15 bases between them. This CDR3 has 16 amino acids. Germline V gene data show CDR1 as GTSNPN and CDR2 as SVGIG (reference sequence). CDR3: CAWRPRGGFSYNEQFF. The CDR3 DNA reads TGTGCCTGGAGACCCCGGGGAGGCTTCTCCTACAATGAGCAGTTCTTC.

J is TRBJ1-2 and V is TRBV28; 8 bases agree with TRBD1. Germline CDR1 is MDHEN and CDR2 is SYDVKM. The CDR3 spans 13 residues. The ends lost 6 bases at V and 8 bases at J; junction bases unmatched: 8. The CDR3 DNA is TGTGCCAGCAGACTCACAGGGGGTAGAGGCTACACCTTC. Translation: CASRLTGGRGYTF.